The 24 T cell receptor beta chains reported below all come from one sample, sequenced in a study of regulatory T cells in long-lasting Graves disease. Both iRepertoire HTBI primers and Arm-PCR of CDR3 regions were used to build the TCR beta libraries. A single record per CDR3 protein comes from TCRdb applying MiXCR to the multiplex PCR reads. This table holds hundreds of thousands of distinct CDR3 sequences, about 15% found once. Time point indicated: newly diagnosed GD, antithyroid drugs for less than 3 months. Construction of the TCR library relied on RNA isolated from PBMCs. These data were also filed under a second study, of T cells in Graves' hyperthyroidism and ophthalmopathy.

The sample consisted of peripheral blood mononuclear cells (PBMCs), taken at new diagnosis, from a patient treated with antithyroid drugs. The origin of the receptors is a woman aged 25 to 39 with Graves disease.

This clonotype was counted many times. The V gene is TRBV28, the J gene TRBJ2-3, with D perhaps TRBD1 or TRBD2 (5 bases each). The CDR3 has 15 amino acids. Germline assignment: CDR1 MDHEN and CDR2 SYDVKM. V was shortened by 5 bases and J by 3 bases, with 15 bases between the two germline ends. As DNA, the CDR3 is TGTGCCAGCAGTCCCGGGACCTGGGAAACAGATACGCAGTATTTT. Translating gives CASSPGTWETDTQYF.

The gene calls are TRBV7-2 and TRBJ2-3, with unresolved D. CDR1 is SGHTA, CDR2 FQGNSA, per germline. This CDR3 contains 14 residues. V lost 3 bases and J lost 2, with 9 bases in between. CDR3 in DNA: TGTGCCAGCAGCTTCTGGAGTAACACAGATACGCAGTATTTT. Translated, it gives CASSFWSNTDTQYF.

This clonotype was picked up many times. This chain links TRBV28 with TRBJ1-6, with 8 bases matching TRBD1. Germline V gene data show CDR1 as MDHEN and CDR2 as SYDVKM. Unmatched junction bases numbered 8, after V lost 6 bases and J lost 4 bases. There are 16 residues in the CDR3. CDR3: CASSKFRGLYNSPLHF. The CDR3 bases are TGTGCCAGCAGCAAATTCAGGGGGCTATATAATTCACCCCTCCACTTT.

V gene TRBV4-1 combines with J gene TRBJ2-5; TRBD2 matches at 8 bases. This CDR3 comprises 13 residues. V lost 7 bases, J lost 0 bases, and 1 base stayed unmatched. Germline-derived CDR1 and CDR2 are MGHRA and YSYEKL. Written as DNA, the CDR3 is TGCGCCAGCACGGGGGGGGACCAAGAGACCCAGTACTTC. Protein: CASTGGDQETQYF.

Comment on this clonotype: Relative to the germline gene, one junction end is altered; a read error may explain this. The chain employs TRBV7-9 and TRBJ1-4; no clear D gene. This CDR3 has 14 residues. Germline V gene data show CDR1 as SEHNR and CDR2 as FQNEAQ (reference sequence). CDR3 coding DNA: TGTGCCGGCAGCCGACCGGGGATTCATGAAAAACTGTTTTTT. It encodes CAGSRPGIHEKLFF.

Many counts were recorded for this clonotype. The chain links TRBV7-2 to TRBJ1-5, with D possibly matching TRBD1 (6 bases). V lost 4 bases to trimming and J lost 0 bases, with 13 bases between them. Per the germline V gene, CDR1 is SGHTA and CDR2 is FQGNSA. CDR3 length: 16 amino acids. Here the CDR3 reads CASSSEGGYSNQPQHF. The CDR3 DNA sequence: TGTGCCAGCAGCTCGGAAGGGGGTTATAGCAATCAGCCCCAGCATTTT.

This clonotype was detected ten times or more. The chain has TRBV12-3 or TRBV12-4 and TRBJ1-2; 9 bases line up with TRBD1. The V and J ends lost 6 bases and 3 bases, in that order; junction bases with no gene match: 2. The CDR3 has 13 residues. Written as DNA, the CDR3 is TGTGCCAGCAGATGGACAGGGGACTATGGCTACACCTTC. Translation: CASRWTGDYGYTF.

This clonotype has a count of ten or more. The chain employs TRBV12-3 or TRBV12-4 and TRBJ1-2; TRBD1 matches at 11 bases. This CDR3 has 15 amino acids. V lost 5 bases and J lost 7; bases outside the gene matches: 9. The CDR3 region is CASSRTGGPSVGYTF. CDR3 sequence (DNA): TGTGCCAGCAGTCGGACAGGGGGCCCCTCGGTTGGCTACACCTTC.

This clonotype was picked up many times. The CDR3 sequence is CANQLMGRSGKQFF. The CDR3 DNA is TGTGCCAATCAATTAATGGGACGGAGCGGTAAGCAGTTCTTC. The V gene is TRBV7-9, the J gene TRBJ2-1; D may match TRBD1 or TRBD2 (5 bases each). V was pared by 10 bases and J by 11 bases, with 24 bases between. The CDR3 consists of 14 residues. Germline V gene lookup returns CDR1 SEHNR and CDR2 FQNEAQ (reference sequence).

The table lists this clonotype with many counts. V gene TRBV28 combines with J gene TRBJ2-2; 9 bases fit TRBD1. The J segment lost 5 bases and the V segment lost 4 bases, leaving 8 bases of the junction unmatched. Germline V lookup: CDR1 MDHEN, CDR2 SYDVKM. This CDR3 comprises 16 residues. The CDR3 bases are TGTGCCAGCAGTTCTTACGGGACAGGGAGGACCGGGGAGCTGTTTTTT. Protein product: CASSSYGTGRTGELFF.

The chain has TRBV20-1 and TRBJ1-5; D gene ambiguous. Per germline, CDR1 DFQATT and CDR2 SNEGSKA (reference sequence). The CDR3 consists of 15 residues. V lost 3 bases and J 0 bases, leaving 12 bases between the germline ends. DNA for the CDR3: TGCAGTGCTAGCCCCACAGTAGATAGCAATCAGCCCCAGCATTTT. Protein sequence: CSASPTVDSNQPQHF.

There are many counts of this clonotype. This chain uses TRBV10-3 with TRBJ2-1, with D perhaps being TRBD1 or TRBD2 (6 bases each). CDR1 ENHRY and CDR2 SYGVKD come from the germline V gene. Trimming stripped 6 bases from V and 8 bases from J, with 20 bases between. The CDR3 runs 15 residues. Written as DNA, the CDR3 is TGTGCCATCAGCCCGCCCACAGGGACGGGAGATGAGCAGTTCTTC. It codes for CAISPPTGTGDEQFF.

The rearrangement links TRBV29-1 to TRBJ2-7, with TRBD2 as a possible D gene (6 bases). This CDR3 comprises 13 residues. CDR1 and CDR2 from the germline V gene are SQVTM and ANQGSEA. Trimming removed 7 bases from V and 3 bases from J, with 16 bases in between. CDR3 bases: TGCAGCGCCCAGGAGGGGACTTACTACGAGCAGTACTTC. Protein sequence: CSAQEGTYYEQYF.

The DNA for the CDR3 is TGTGCCAGCAGTTACTCGAAGTTCGTCCTTCATAGGGACAGTGGAAACACCATATATTTT. Its translation: CASSYSKFVLHRDSGNTIYF. This rearrangement joins TRBV6-5 to TRBJ1-3, with TRBD1 matching over 7 bases. Germline CDR1 MNHEY, CDR2 SVGAGI. V was clipped by 0 bases and J by 3 bases; unmatched bases: 17. The CDR3 is 20 residues long.

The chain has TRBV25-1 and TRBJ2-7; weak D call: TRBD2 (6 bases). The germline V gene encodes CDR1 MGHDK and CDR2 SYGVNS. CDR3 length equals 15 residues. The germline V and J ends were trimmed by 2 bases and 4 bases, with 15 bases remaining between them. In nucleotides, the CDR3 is TGTGCCAGCAGTGAAACCGGGCTAGCGATTTACGAGCAGTACTTC. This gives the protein CASSETGLAIYEQYF.

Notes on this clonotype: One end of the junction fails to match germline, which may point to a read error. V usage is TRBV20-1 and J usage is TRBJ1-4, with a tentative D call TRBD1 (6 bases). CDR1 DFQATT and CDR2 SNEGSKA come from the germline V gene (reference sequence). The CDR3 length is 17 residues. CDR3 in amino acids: CSTRDPLFSRGDEKLFF. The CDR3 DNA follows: TGCAGTACTAGAGATCCCCTTTTTTCCAGGGGAGACGAAAAACTGTTTTTT.

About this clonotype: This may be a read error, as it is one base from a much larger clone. CDR3 sequence: CASLPSGSWTDAQYF. The DNA for the CDR3 is TGTGCCAGCCTTCCGAGCGGGAGTTGGACAGATGCGCAGTATTTT. The chain carries TRBV7-2 and TRBJ2-3; 8 bases fit TRBD2. The CDR3 is made up of 15 amino acids. Looked up from germline, CDR1 is SGHTA and CDR2 is FQGNSA. Complete variable domain (other parts from reference TRBV7-2 and TRBJ2-3): GAGVSQSPSNKVTEKGKDVELRCDPISGHTALYWYRQSLGQGLEFLIYFQGNSAPDKSGLPSDRFSAERTGGSVSTLTIQRTQQEDSAVYLCASLPSGSWTDAQYFGPGTRLTVL.

The CDR3 bases are TGCAGTGCCTGGGCCCCCGGGAGGGCCACACGGAATGAGCAGTTCTTC. Amino acid sequence: CSAWAPGRATRNEQFF. V and J are TRBV20-1 and TRBJ2-1; 8 nucleotides line up with TRBD2. This CDR3 contains 16 residues. Trimming at V came to 6 bases and at J to 7 bases, leaving 17 bases not matched to a gene. Germline assignment: CDR1 DFQATT and CDR2 SNEGSKA (reference sequence).

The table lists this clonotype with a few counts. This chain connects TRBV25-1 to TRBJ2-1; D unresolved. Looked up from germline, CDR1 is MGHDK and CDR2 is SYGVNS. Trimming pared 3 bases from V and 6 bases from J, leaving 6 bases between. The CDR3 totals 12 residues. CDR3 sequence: CASSDYPNEQFF. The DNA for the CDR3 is TGTGCCAGCAGTGACTACCCCAATGAGCAGTTCTTC.

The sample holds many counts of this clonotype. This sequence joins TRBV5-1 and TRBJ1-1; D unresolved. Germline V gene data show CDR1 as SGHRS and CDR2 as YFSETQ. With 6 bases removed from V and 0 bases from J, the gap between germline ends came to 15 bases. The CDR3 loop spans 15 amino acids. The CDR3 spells CASKVWRDLNTEAFF. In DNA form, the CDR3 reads TGCGCCAGCAAAGTATGGCGGGATTTGAACACTGAAGCTTTCTTT. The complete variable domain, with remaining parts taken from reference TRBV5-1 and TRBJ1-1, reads KAGVTQTPRYLIKTRGQQVTLSCSPISGHRSVSWYQQTPGQGLQFLFEYFSETQRNKGNFPGRFSGRQFSNSRSEMNVSTLELGDSALYLCASKVWRDLNTEAFFGQGTRLTVV.

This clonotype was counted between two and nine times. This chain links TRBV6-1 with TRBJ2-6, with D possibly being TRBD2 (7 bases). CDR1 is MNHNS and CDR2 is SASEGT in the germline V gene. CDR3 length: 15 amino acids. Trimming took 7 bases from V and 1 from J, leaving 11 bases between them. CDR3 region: CASKGGPSGANVLTF. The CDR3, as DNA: TGTGCCAGCAAGGGGGGGCCGTCTGGGGCCAACGTCCTGACTTTC.

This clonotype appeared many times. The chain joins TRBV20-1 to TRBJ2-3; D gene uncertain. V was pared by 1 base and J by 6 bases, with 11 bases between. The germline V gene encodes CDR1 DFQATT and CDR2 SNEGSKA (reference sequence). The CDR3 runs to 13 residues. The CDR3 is CSARGPQSDTQYF. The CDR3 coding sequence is TGCAGTGCTAGAGGCCCTCAGTCCGATACGCAGTATTTT.

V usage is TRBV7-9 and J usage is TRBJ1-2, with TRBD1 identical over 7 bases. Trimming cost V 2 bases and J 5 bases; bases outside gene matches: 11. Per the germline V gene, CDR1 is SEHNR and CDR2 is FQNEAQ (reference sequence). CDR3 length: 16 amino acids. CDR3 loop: CASSLPPPTTGYGYTF. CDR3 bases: TGTGCCAGCAGCTTACCGCCCCCAACGACAGGGTATGGCTACACCTTC.

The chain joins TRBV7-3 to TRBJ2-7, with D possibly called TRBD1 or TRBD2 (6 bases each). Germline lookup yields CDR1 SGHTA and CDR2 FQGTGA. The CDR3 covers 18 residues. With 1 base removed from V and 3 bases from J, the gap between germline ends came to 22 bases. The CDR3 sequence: CASSLMGASVSGGYEQYF. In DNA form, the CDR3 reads TGTGCCAGCAGCTTAATGGGGGCTAGCGTGTCAGGAGGCTACGAGCAGTACTTC.